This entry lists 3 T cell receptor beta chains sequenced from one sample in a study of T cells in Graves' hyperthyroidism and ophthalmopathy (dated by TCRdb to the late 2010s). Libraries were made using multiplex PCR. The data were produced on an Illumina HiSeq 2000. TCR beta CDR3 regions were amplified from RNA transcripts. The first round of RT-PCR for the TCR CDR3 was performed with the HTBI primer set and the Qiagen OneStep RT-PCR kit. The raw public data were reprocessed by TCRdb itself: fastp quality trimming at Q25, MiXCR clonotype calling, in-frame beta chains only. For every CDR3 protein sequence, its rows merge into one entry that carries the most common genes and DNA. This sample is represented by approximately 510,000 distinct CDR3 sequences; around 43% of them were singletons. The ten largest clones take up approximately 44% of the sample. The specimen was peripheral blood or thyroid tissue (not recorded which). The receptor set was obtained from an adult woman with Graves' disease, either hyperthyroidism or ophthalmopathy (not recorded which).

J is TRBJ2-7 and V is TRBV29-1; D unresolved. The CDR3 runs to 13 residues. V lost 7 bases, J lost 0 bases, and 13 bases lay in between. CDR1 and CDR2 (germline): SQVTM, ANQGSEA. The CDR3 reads CSATLYTSYEQYF. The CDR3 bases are TGCAGCGCCACACTCTACACCTCCTACGAGCAGTACTTC.

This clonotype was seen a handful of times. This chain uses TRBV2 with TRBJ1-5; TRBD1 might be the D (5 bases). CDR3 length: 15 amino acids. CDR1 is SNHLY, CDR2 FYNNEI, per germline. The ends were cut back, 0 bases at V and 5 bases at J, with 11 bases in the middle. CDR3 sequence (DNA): TGTGCCAGCAGTGAAGCGCAAGCAGGGTATCAGCCCCAGCATTTT. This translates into CASSEAQAGYQPQHF.

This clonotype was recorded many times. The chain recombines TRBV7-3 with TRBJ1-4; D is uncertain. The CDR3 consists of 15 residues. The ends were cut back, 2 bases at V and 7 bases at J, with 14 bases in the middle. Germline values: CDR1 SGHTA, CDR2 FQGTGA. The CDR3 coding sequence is TGTGCCAGCAGCTTAGATGGAAGGCTGAGTGAAAAACTGTTTTTT. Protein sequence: CASSLDGRLSEKLFF. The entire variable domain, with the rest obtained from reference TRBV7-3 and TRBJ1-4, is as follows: GAGVSQTPSNKVTEKGKYVELRCDPISGHTALYWYRQSLGQGPEFLIYFQGTGAADDSGLPNDRFFAVRPEGSVSTLKIQRTERGDSAVYLCASSLDGRLSEKLFFGSGTQLSVL.